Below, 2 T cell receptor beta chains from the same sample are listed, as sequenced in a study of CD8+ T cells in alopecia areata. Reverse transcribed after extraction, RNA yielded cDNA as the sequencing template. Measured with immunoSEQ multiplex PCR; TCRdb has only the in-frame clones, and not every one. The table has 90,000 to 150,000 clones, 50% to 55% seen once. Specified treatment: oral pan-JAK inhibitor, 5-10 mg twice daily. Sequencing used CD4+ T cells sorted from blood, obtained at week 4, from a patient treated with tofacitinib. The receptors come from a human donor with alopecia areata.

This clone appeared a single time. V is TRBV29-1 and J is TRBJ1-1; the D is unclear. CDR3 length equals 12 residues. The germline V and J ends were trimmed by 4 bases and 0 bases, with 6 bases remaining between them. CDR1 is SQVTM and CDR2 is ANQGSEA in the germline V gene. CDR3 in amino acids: CSVGGLNTEAFF. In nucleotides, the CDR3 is TGCAGCGTTGGAGGGTTGAACACTGAAGCTTTCTTT.

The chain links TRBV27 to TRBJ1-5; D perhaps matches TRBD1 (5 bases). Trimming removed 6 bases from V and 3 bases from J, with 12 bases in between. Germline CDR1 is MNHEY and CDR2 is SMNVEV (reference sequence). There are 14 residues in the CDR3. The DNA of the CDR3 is TGTGCCAGCAGGCAGGGTGGGCACAATCAGCCCCAGCATTTT. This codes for CASRQGGHNQPQHF.